Listed here are 12 T cell receptor beta chains from one sample, sequenced in a study of identical twins. Via MiXCR, TCRdb re-called the 5' RACE reads, giving one row per CDR3 protein. The sample has 1.5 million to 2 million distinct CDR3 sequences, around a third seen once. Sequenced input: cord blood. Receptors originate from a newborn girl in good health.

V is TRBV11-2 and J is TRBJ2-7, with TRBD2 identical over 9 bases. The CDR3 length is 15 residues. With V trimmed by 0 bases and J by 3 bases, 3 bases remained unmatched. Germline assignment: CDR1 SGHAT and CDR2 FQNNGV. The CDR3 nucleotides are TGTGCCAGCAGCTTAGACCCAGCGGGAGGCTACGAGCAGTACTTC. It codes for CASSLDPAGGYEQYF.

CDR3 DNA: TGCAGTGCTAGAGAAACCCGGGACAGGGAGCTCCACTTT. Translated: CSARETRDRELHF. The chain has TRBV20-1 and TRBJ1-6; 9 positions agree with TRBD1. The ends lost 0 bases at V and 16 bases at J; junction bases unmatched: 7. Germline CDR1 DFQATT, CDR2 SNEGSKA (reference sequence). There are 13 residues in the CDR3.

This clonotype was found once. This chain links TRBV3-1 with TRBJ2-1; TRBD2 might be the D (6 bases). The CDR3 sequence is 15 residues long. V gave up 5 bases and J gave up 8 bases, with 19 bases separating them. The germline V gene has CDR1 LGHDT and CDR2 YNNKEL (reference sequence). The CDR3 is CASSYTSSPGDEQFF. Here the CDR3 DNA reads TGTGCCAGCAGCTATACTAGCTCCCCCGGCGATGAGCAGTTCTTC.

This clonotype was seen more than once but under ten times. The chain employs TRBV27 and TRBJ1-2; D gene uncertain. This CDR3 is 13 amino acids long. Germline V lookup: CDR1 MNHEY, CDR2 SMNVEV (reference sequence). Trimming removed 3 bases at V and 3 bases at J, with 8 bases between. CDR3 amino acids: CASSLVRYYGYTF. The CDR3 DNA reads TGTGCCAGCAGTTTGGTGCGGTACTATGGCTACACCTTC.

Details on this clonotype: A junction boundary mismatches the germline segment, possibly from a read error. V gene TRBV20-1 combines with J gene TRBJ2-6; D tentatively reads TRBD1 or TRBD2 (5 bases each). CDR1 is DFQATT and CDR2 is SNEGSKA in the germline V gene (reference sequence). The CDR3 covers 13 residues. CDR3 bases: TGCAGTGCTGAGGGGTCCGGGGCCGACGTCCTGACTTTC. Protein: CSAEGSGADVLTF.

This clonotype has just a few counts. This chain links TRBV25-1 with TRBJ1-2, with D possibly being TRBD1 (5 bases). The CDR3 loop spans 16 amino acids. The germline CDR1 and CDR2 sequences are MGHDK and SYGVNS. V was trimmed by 6 bases and J by 4 bases, leaving 21 bases between them. In DNA form, the CDR3 reads TGTGCCAGCAGCGAGAGGAGCACGGGACGGATCTATGGCTACACCTTC. Protein sequence: CASSERSTGRIYGYTF.

The V gene is TRBV7-8, the J gene TRBJ2-4, with 7 bases identical to TRBD2. TRBJ2-7 matches the DNA end more closely, so the J call is doubtful. Germline CDR1 reads SGHVS; CDR2 reads FQNEAQ. The CDR3 spans 15 residues. The CDR3 coding sequence is TGTGCCAGCAGCTCTCGAAGGACTAGTCCCTACGAGCAGTACTTC. This translates into CASSSRRTSPYEQYF.

The chain is built from TRBV6-1 and TRBJ2-6; tentative D call: TRBD1 (5 bases). Trimming pared 6 bases from V and 0 bases from J, leaving 12 bases between. The CDR3 sequence is 16 residues long. Germline V gene sequence: CDR1 MNHNS, CDR2 SASEGT. CDR3: CASSPTVNSGANVLTF. The CDR3 region has the DNA TGTGCCAGCAGCCCGACAGTTAACTCTGGGGCCAACGTCCTGACTTTC.

This clonotype was observed a few times. The chain uses TRBV4-2 and TRBJ2-3; TRBD2 matches 11 bases. This CDR3 spans 17 amino acids. CDR1 is LGHNA and CDR2 is YNFKEQ in the germline V gene. With V trimmed by 3 bases and J by 6 bases, 11 bases remained unmatched. The CDR3 is CASSQATSGRWADTQYF. The CDR3 DNA is TGTGCCAGCAGCCAGGCTACTAGCGGGAGATGGGCCGATACGCAGTATTTT.

This clonotype appeared a few times. V gene TRBV20-1 combines with J gene TRBJ1-1; 8 bases line up with TRBD1. V lost 6 bases, J lost 5 bases, and 11 bases stayed unmatched. The CDR3 loop spans 14 amino acids. The germline CDR1 and CDR2 sequences are DFQATT and SNEGSKA (reference sequence). The CDR3 sequence is CSASLYTGGTEAFF. CDR3 DNA: TGCAGTGCCTCCCTTTATACAGGGGGAACTGAAGCTTTCTTT.

This clonotype was observed a handful of times. The chain employs TRBV7-9 and TRBJ1-1; TRBD1 matches 9 bases. CDR1 and CDR2 from the germline V gene are SEHNR and FQNEAQ (reference sequence). J gave up 0 bases and V 5 bases, and 7 bases lay outside the gene matches. This CDR3 has 16 amino acids. CDR3 bases: TGTGCCAGCAGCCGCCCGGGACAGGGAATGAACACTGAAGCTTTCTTT. It codes for CASSRPGQGMNTEAFF. The full variable domain, completed using reference TRBV7-9 and TRBJ1-1, is DTGVSQNPRHKITKRGQNVTFRCDPISEHNRLYWYRQTLGQGPEFLTYFQNEAQLEKSRLLSDRFSAERPKGSFSTLEIQRTEQGDSAMYLCASSRPGQGMNTEAFFGQGTRLTVV.

This chain uses TRBV5-1 with TRBJ2-3; D gene ambiguous. Germline CDR1 SGHRS, CDR2 YFSETQ. The CDR3 extends over 17 amino acids. Trimming cost V 4 bases and J 0 bases, with 18 bases left between them. The CDR3 DNA reads as TGCGCCAGCAGCCCGTTTGATTTGCGGTCTAGCACAGATACGCAGTATTTT. It specifies CASSPFDLRSSTDTQYF.